This TCR beta chain was sequenced during a study of T cell responses to AZD1222 COVID-19 vaccine. This table comes from immunoSEQ multiplex PCR, and its TCRdb copy is limited to in-frame clones, with some not included. The table includes 150,000 or so clones, over 80% detected once. This CDR3 has 15 residues. Germline loops: CDR1 KGHSH, CDR2 LQKENI. J lost 1 base, V lost 4 bases, and 6 bases had no gene match. This specimen was peripheral blood, taken on day 0 of MenACWY control vaccination. The receptor was isolated from an adult in good health. The genes are TRBV18 and TRBJ2-5, with TRBD1 identical over 7 bases. The DNA of the CDR3 is TGTGCCAGCTCACTCGGGACAGTGGCCCAAGAGACCCAGTACTTC. Its translation is CASSLGTVAQETQYF.